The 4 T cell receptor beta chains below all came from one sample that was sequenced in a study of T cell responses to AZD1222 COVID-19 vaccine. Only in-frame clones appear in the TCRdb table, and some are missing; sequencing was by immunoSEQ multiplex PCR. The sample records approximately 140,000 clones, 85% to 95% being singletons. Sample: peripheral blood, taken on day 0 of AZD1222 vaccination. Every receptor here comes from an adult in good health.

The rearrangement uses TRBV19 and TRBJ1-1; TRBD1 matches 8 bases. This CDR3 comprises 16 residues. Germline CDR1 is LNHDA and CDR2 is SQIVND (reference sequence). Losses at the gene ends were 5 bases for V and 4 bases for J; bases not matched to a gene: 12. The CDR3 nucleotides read TGTGCCAGTAGTGAAAATTCCAGGGGGCTTGGCACTGAAGCTTTCTTT. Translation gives CASSENSRGLGTEAFF.

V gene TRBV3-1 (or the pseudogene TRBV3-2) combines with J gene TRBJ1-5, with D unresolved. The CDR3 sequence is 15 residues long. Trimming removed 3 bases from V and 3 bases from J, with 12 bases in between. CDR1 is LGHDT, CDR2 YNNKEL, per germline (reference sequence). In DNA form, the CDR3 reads TGTGCCAGCAGCCAGAACACACTCGCCAATCAGCCCCAGCATTTT. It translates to CASSQNTLANQPQHF.

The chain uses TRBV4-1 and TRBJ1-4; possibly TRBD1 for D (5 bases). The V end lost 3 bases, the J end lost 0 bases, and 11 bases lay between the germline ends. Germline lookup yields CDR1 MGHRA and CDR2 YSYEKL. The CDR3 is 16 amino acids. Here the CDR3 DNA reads TGCGCCAGCAGCCAGGGGCCGCTAGCAACTAATGAAAAACTGTTTTTT. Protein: CASSQGPLATNEKLFF.

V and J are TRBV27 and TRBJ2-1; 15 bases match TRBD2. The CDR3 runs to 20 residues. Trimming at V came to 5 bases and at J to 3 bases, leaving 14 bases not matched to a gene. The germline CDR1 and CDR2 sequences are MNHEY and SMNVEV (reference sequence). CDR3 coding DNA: TGTGCCAGCAGTCCAAGGCCGGGACTAGCGGGAGGAGGTTTCTACAATGAGCAGTTCTTC. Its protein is CASSPRPGLAGGGFYNEQFF.